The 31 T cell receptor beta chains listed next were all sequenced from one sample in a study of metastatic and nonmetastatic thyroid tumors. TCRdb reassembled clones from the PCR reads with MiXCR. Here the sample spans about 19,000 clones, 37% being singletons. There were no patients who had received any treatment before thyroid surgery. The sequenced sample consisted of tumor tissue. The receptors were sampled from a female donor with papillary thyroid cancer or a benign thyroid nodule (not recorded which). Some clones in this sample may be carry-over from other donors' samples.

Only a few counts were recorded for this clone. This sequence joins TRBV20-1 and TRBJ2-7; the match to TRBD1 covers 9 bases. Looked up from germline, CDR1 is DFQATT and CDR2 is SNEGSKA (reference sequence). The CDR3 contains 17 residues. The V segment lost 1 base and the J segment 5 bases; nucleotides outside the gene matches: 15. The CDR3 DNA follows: TGCAGTGCTAGAGGCCCGGGGGCTGGGACAGGGATCGACGAGCAGTACTTC. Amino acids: CSARGPGAGTGIDEQYF.

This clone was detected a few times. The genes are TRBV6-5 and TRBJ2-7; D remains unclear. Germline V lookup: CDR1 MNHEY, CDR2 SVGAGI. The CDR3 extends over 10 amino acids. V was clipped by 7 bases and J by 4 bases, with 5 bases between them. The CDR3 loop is CASNAYEQYF. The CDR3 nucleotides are TGTGCCAGCAACGCTTACGAGCAGTACTTC.

The CDR3 nucleotides read TGTGCCAGCTCACCCCCCGGACAGGGGATATCTGGGGCCAACGTCCTGACTTTC. It encodes CASSPPGQGISGANVLTF. The rearrangement joins TRBV18 to TRBJ2-6; 9 bases match TRBD1. J gave up 1 base and V 3 bases, and 7 bases lay outside the gene matches. CDR3 length: 18 amino acids. CDR1 and CDR2 from the germline V gene are KGHSH and LQKENI.

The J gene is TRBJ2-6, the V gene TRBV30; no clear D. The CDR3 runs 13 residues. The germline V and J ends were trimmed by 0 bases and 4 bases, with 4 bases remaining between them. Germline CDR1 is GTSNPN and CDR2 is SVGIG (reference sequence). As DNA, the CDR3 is TGTGCCTGGAGTGTGGGAGGGGCCAACGTCCTGACTTTC. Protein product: CAWSVGGANVLTF.

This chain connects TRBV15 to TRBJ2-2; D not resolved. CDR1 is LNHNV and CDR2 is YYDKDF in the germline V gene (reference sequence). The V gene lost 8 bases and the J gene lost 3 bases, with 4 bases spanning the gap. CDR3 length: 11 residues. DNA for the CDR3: TGTGCCACCGGATACACCGGGGAGCTGTTTTTT. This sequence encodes CATGYTGELFF.

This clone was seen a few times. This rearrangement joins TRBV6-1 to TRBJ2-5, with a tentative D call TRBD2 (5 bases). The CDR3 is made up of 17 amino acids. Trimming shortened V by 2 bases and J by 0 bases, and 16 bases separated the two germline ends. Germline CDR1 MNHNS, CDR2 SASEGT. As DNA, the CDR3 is TGTGCCAGCAGTGAACCCGAATCGCGGAGGTACCAAGAGACCCAGTACTTC. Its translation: CASSEPESRRYQETQYF.

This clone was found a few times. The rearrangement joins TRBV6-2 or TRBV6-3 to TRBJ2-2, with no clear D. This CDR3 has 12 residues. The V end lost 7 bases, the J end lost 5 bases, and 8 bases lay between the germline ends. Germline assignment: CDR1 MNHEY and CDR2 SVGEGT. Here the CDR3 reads CASISLTGELFF. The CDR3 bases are TGTGCCAGCATTAGTTTAACCGGGGAGCTGTTTTTT.

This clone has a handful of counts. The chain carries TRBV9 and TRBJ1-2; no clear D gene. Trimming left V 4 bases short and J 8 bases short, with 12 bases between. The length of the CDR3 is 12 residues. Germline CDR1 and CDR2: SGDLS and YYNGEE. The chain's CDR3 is CASSLYLGGYTF. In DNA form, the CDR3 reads TGTGCCAGCAGCTTATACCTAGGCGGCTACACCTTC.

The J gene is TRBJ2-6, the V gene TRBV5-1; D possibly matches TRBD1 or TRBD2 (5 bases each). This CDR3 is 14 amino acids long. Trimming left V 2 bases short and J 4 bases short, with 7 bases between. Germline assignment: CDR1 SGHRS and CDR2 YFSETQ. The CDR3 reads CASSFGGGANVLTF. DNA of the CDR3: TGCGCCAGCAGCTTTGGGGGAGGGGCCAACGTCCTGACTTTC.

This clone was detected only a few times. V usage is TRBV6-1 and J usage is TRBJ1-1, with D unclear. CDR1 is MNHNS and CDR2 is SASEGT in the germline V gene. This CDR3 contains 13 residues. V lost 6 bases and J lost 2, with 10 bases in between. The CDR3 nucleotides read TGTGCCAGCAGCCTAACCCATAACACTGAAGCTTTCTTT. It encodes CASSLTHNTEAFF.

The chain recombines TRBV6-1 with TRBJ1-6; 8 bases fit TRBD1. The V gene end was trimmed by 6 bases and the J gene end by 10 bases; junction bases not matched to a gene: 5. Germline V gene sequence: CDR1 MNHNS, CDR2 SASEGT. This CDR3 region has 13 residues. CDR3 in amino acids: CASSEDRVSPLHF. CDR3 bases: TGTGCCAGCAGCGAGGACAGGGTGTCACCCCTCCACTTT.

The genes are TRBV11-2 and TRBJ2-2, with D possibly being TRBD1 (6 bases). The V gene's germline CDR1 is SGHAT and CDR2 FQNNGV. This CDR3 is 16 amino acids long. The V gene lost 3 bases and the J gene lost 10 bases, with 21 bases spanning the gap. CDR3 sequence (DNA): TGTGCCAGCAGCTTCCGAGACAGGCAGCCGCTTTTGGAGCTGTTTTTT. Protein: CASSFRDRQPLLELFF.

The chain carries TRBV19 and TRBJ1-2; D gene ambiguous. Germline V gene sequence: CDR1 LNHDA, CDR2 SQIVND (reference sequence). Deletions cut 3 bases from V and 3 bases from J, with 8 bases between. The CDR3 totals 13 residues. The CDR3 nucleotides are TGTGCCAGTAGTATTCCCAGAGACTATGGCTACACCTTC. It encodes CASSIPRDYGYTF.

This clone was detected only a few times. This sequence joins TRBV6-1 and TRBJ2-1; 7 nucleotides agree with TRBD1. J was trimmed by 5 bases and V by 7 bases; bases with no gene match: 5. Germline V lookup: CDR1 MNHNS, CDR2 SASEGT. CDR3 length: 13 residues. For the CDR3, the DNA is TGTGCCAGCATGGGACAGACCGACAATGAGCAGTTCTTC. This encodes CASMGQTDNEQFF.

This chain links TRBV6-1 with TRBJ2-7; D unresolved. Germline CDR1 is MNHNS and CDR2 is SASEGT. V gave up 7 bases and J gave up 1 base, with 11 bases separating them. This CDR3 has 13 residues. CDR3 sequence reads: CASNGWQSYEQYF. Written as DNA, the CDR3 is TGTGCCAGCAACGGGTGGCAGTCCTACGAGCAGTACTTC.

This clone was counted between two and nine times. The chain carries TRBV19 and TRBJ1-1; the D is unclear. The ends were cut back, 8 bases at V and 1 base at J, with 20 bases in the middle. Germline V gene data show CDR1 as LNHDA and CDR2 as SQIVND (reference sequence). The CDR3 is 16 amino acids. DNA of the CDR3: TGTGCCAGTCTAAAGTTCACGGGCGCAGGGAACACTGAAGCTTTCTTT. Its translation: CASLKFTGAGNTEAFF.

DNA for the CDR3: TGTGCCAGCAGCCCTTTAGTCGAGCAGTACTTC. This sequence encodes CASSPLVEQYF. This chain links TRBV7-8 with TRBJ2-7; unclear D gene. Germline V lookup: CDR1 SGHVS, CDR2 FQNEAQ. CDR3 length: 11 residues. V was trimmed by 5 bases and J by 6 bases, leaving 8 bases between them.

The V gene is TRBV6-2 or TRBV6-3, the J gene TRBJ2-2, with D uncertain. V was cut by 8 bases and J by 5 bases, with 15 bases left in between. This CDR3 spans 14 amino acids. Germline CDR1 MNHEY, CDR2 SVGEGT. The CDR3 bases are TGTGCCAGCCTACTAAGTCGAGCGACCGGGGAGCTGTTTTTT. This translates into CASLLSRATGELFF.

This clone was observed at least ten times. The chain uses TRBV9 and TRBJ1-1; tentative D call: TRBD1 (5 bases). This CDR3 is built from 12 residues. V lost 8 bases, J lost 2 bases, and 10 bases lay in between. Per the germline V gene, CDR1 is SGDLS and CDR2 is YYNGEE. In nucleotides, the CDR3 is TGTGCCAGTCAGGGTCCTAACACTGAAGCTTTCTTT. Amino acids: CASQGPNTEAFF. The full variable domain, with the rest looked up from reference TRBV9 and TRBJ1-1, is DSGVTQTPKHLITATGQRVTLRCSPRSGDLSVYWYQQSLDQGLQFLIQYYNGEERAKGNILERFSAQQFPDLHSELNLSSLELGDSALYFCASQGPNTEAFFGQGTRLTVV.

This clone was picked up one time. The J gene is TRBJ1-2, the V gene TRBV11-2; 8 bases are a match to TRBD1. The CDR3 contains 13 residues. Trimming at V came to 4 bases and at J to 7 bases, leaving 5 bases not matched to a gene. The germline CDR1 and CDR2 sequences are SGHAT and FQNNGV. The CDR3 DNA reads TGTGCCAGCAGCTACAATACAGGGGGTGGCTACACCTTC. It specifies CASSYNTGGGYTF.

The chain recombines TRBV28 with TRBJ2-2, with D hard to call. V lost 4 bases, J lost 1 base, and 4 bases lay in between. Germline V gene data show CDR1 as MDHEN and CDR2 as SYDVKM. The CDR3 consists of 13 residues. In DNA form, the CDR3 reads TGTGCCAGCAGTTCACAGAACACCGGGGAGCTGTTTTTT. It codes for CASSSQNTGELFF.

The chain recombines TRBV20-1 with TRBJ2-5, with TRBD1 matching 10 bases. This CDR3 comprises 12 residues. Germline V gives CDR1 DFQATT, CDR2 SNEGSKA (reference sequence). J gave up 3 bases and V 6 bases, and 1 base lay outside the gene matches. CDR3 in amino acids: CSAGTGEETQYF. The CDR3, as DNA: TGCAGTGCCGGGACAGGGGAAGAGACCCAGTACTTC.

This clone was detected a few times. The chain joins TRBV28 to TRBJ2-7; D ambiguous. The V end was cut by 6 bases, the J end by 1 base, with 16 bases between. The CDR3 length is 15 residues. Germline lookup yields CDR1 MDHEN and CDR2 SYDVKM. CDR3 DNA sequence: TGTGCCAGCAGCGAGATGGACGGTGTATCCTACGAGCAGTACTTC. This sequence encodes CASSEMDGVSYEQYF.

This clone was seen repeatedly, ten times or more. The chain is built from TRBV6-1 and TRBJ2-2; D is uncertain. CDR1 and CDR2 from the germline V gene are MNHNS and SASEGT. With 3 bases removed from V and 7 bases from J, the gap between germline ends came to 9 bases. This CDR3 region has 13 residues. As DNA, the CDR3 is TGTGCCAGCAGTGATCCCCCAGGCGGGGAGCTGTTTTTT. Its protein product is CASSDPPGGELFF.

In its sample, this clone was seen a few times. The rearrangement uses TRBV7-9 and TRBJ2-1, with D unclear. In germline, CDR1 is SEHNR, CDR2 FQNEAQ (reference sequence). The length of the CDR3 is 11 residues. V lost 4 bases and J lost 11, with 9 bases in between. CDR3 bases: TGTGCCAGCAGCTCTTTGGGCCAGCAGTTCTTC. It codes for CASSSLGQQFF.

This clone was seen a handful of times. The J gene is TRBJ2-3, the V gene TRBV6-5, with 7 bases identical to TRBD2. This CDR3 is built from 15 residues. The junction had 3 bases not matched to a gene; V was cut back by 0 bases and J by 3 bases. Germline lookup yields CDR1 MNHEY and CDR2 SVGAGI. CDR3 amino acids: CASSYSAGWTDTQYF. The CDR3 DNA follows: TGTGCCAGCAGTTACTCAGCGGGATGGACAGATACGCAGTATTTT.

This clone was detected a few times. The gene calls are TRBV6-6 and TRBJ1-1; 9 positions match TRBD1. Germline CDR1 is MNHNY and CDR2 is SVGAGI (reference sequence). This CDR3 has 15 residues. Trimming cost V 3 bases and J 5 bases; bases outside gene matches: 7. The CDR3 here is CASSYRQGGKTEAFF. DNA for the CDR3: TGTGCCAGCAGTTATCGACAGGGGGGAAAGACTGAAGCTTTCTTT.

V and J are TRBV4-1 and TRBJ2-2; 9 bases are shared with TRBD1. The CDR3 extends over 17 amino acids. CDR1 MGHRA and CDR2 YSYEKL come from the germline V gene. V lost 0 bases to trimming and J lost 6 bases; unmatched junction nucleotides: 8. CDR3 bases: TGCGCCAGCAGCCAAGACAATTGGGACAGGGTAGCCGGGGAGCTGTTTTTT. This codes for CASSQDNWDRVAGELFF.

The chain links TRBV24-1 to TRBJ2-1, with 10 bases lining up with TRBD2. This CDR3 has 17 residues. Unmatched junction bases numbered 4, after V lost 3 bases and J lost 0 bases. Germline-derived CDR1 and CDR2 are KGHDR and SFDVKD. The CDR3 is CATSDSGGASSYNEQFF. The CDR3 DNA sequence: TGTGCCACCAGTGATAGCGGGGGGGCATCCTCCTACAATGAGCAGTTCTTC.

The CDR3 here is CASSDGVLGTGTGELFF. The CDR3 DNA reads as TGTGCCAGCAGTGACGGGGTACTAGGGACGGGCACCGGGGAGCTGTTTTTT. The chain uses TRBV6-4 and TRBJ2-2, with D tentatively TRBD1 or TRBD2 (5 bases each). CDR1 and CDR2 from the germline V gene are MRHNA and SNTAGT. This CDR3 is 17 amino acids long. Trimming cost V 2 bases and J 4 bases, with 17 bases left between them.

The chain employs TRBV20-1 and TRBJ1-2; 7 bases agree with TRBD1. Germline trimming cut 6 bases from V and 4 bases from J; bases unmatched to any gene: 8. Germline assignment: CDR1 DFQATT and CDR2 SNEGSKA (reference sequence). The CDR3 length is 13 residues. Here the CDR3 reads CSAQGGMGYGYTF. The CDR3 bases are TGCAGTGCCCAGGGGGGTATGGGCTATGGCTACACCTTC.